This is a list of T cell receptor beta chains from one sample in a study of OX40 agonist ivuxolimab in advanced cancers. The repertoire was sequenced with immunoSEQ multiplex PCR; TCRdb's copy has only in-frame clones and lacks some. The sample shows approximately 40,000 clones, around nine tenths of them seen only once. This material consisted of CD4+ or CD8+ T cells sorted from blood, taken in a trial of the OX40 agonist ivuxolimab. Receptors were obtained from an adult with an advanced solid tumor such as melanoma, head and neck, liver or kidney cancer. Each CDR3 is given with its conserved first and last residue. The order of the fields is D gene, V gene, clone size, J gene, CDR3 protein, CDR3 DNA. D genes are given only for firm matches. Size values are once, few and many counts, or a class for expanded clones, and some rows have none.

NA	TRBV7-8	NA	TRBJ2-5	CASSLGGSETQYF	TGTGCCAGCAGCTTAGGAGGTTCAGAGACCCAGTACTTC
TRBD2	TRBV25-1	NA	TRBJ2-1	CASSEYRGRAKGEQFF	TGTGCCAGCAGTGAATATCGGGGGAGGGCTAAGGGTGAGCAGTTCTTC
NA	TRBV11-2	NA	TRBJ2-7	CASSLAGNEQYF	TGTGCCAGCAGCTTAGCCGGGAACGAGCAGTACTTC
TRBD2	TRBV28	NA	TRBJ2-3	CASNPGPWAARTSGTPDTQYF	TGTGCCAGCAATCCGGGCCCGTGGGCCGCAAGGACTAGCGGGACGCCGGATACGCAGTATTTT
NA	TRBV30	NA	TRBJ2-5	CAWRDEVKTQYF	TGTGCCTGGAGGGATGAAGTGAAGACCCAGTACTTC
TRBD2	TRBV27	NA	TRBJ2-7	CASSLSGGVISYEQYF	TGTGCCAGCAGTTTATCCGGGGGGGTAATCTCCTACGAGCAGTACTTC
TRBD2	TRBV7-9	once	TRBJ2-3	CASSLAAGVTDTQYF	TGTGCCAGCAGCTTAGCGGCGGGGGTCACAGATACGCAGTATTTT
NA	TRBV7-9	NA	TRBJ1-1	CASSSTRGQNTEAFF	TGTGCCAGCAGCTCTACGCGAGGACAGAACACTGAAGCTTTCTTT
TRBD1	TRBV6-1	NA	TRBJ1-1	CASSPDRSTEAFF	TGTGCCAGCAGTCCGGACAGGTCAACGGAAGCTTTCTTT
TRBD2	TRBV28	NA	TRBJ2-2	CASSSPRPPSGMNTGELFF	TGTGCCAGCAGTTCTCCCAGACCCCCTAGCGGGATGAACACCGGGGAGCTGTTTTTT
TRBD2	TRBV7-6	medium-sized	TRBJ2-1	CASSTSGGEQFF	TGTGCCAGCAGCACTAGCGGGGGTGAGCAGTTCTTC
NA	TRBV5-1	NA	TRBJ2-7	CASTLGWGASYEQYF	TGCGCCAGTACGTTAGGGTGGGGTGCCTCCTACGAGCAGTACTTC
NA	TRBV27	NA	TRBJ2-2	CASSFGHTGELFF	TGTGCCAGCAGTTTTGGTCACACCGGGGAGCTGTTTTTT
NA	TRBV5-1	NA	TRBJ1-3	CASSFDGRGGHTIYF	TGCGCCAGCAGCTTCGACGGACGAGGAGGACACACCATATATTTT
TRBD2	TRBV19	NA	TRBJ2-1	CASSMIAGRGVANEQFF	TGTGCCAGTAGTATGATTGCCGGGAGGGGGGTTGCCAATGAGCAGTTCTTC
NA	TRBV5-1	NA	TRBJ2-2	CVSSRVASNTGELFF	TGCGTCAGCAGCCGCGTGGCTTCGAACACCGGGGAGCTGTTTTTT
NA	TRBV7-9	NA	TRBJ2-6	CASGANVLTF	TGTGCCAGCGGGGCCAACGTCCTGACTTTC
NA	TRBV7-3	few	TRBJ2-1	CASSLTESYEQFF	TGTGCCAGCAGCTTAACCGAAAGCTATGAGCAGTTCTTC
TRBD2	TRBV5-1	NA	TRBJ2-2	CASSLAGLVSGELFF	TGCGCCAGCAGCTTGGCCGGACTAGTGTCCGGGGAGCTGTTTTTT
TRBD1	TRBV2	NA	TRBJ2-2	CASRTPGTGLVGELFF	TGTGCCAGCAGAACCCCCGGGACAGGGTTGGTCGGGGAGCTGTTTTTT
TRBD2	TRBV29-1	NA	TRBJ2-5	CSVPTSGRRGGETQYF	TGCAGCGTTCCGACTAGCGGGAGGAGGGGAGGAGAGACCCAGTACTTC
TRBD1	TRBV4-2	once	TRBJ1-4	CASSLGQGAEKLFF	TGTGCCAGCAGCTTGGGACAGGGGGCGGAAAAACTGTTTTTT
TRBD1	TRBV5-1	NA	TRBJ2-7	CASSWAGGQGLYEQYF	TGCGCCAGCAGCTGGGCTGGGGGACAGGGTTTATACGAGCAGTACTTC
TRBD1	TRBV5-1	NA	TRBJ1-6	CASSLRDRAQSNSPLHF	TGCGCCAGCAGCCTGAGGGACAGGGCCCAATCGAATTCACCCCTCCACTTT
TRBD1	TRBV19	once	TRBJ2-3	CASSPYLGQGVSDTQYF	TGTGCCAGTAGTCCTTATCTGGGACAGGGGGTATCAGATACGCAGTATTTT
NA	TRBV6-1	NA	TRBJ2-2	CASSRQGPGELFF	TGTGCCAGCAGTCGCCAGGGGCCCGGGGAGCTGTTTTTT
TRBD2	TRBV6-1	NA	TRBJ2-7	CASSLAGGISYEQYF	TGTGCCAGCAGTTTAGCGGGAGGGATCTCCTACGAGCAGTACTTC
TRBD2	TRBV30	few	TRBJ2-7	CAWSDSGLAGSEQYF	TGTGCCTGGAGTGATTCCGGACTAGCGGGAAGCGAGCAGTACTTC
NA	TRBV6-5	NA	TRBJ1-5	CASSYGGRGNQPQHF	TGTGCCAGCAGTTACGGGGGTAGGGGCAATCAGCCCCAGCATTTT
TRBD2	TRBV29-1	NA	TRBJ2-7	CSVVRTGGSYEQYF	TGCAGCGTTGTACGTACGGGGGGCTCCTACGAGCAGTACTTC
NA	TRBV30	NA	TRBJ2-7	CAGHRVAGYEQYF	TGTGCCGGACACAGGGTCGCAGGCTACGAGCAGTACTTC
TRBD1	TRBV4-1	few	TRBJ1-5	CASSQGDRDSQPQHF	TGCGCCAGCAGCCAAGGAGACAGGGATTCTCAGCCCCAGCATTTT
TRBD1	TRBV7-9	NA	TRBJ2-7	CASSSYGTGVYEQYF	TGTGCCAGCAGCTCATACGGGACAGGGGTTTACGAGCAGTACTTC
TRBD2	TRBV7-2	NA	TRBJ2-5	CASSFSWSGEETQYF	TGTGCCAGCAGCTTCAGTTGGAGCGGGGAAGAGACCCAGTACTTC
TRBD1	TRBV6-1	NA	TRBJ2-7	CASKRGTGSYEQYF	TGTGCCAGCAAACGAGGGACAGGGTCCTACGAGCAGTACTTC
NA	TRBV21-1	NA	TRBJ1-5	CAKGPLQGGNQPQHF	TGTGCCAAAGGACCTTTACAGGGGGGCAATCAGCCCCAGCATTTT
TRBD1	TRBV6-5	NA	TRBJ1-1	CASSISFRDRRIF	TGTGCCAGCAGTATATCCTTCCGGGACAGGCGGATCTTT
NA	TRBV19	NA	TRBJ2-1	CASSIGNEQFF	TGTGCCAGTAGTATCGGCAATGAGCAGTTCTTC
NA	TRBV28	NA	TRBJ1-5	CASRAYPGRGNQPQHF	TGTGCCAGCCGCGCTTATCCGGGGAGAGGCAATCAGCCCCAGCATTTT
NA	TRBV7-2	NA	TRBJ2-3	CASSLVSADTQYF	TGTGCCAGCAGCTTAGTTTCCGCAGATACGCAGTATTTT
NA	TRBV5-4	few	TRBJ1-4	CASSSNRGLNEKLFF	TGTGCCAGCAGCTCTAACCGGGGCCTTAATGAAAAACTGTTTTTT
NA	TRBV5-1	NA	TRBJ1-1	CASSWGGYDGTFF	TGCGCCAGCAGCTGGGGGGGTTACGACGGGACTTTCTTT
TRBD2	TRBV19	medium-sized	TRBJ2-4	CASSSSGMNIQYF	TGTGCCAGTAGTAGTAGCGGGATGAACATTCAGTACTTC
TRBD1	TRBV27	NA	TRBJ1-5	CASRAGGQPQHF	TGTGCCAGCAGGGCAGGGGGTCAGCCCCAGCATTTT
NA	TRBV19	few	TRBJ1-2	CASSMYDPF	TGTGCCAGTAGTATGTACGACCCCTTC
NA	TRBV11-2	NA	TRBJ2-7	CASSTLRPPEQYF	TGTGCCAGCAGCACGCTCCGTCCCCCCGAGCAGTACTTC
NA	TRBV28	NA	TRBJ1-1	CASRGTEAFF	TGTGCCAGCAGGGGAACTGAAGCTTTCTTT
NA	TRBV6-5	NA	TRBJ2-3	CASSYSTGHYTDTQYF	TGTGCCAGCAGTTACTCGACGGGCCATTACACAGATACGCAGTATTTT
NA	TRBV2	NA	TRBJ1-2	CASRKGGQANYGYTF	TGTGCCAGCAGGAAAGGGGGTCAGGCAAACTATGGCTACACCTTC
NA	TRBV18	NA	TRBJ1-5	CASSQGISNQPQHF	TGTGCCAGCTCACAGGGGATCAGCAATCAGCCCCAGCATTTT
NA	TRBV15	NA	TRBJ2-3	CATSSQRASTDTQYF	TGTGCCACCAGCAGTCAGCGGGCCAGCACAGATACGCAGTATTTT
NA	TRBV7-8	NA	TRBJ2-6	CASSFQGANVLTF	TGTGCCAGCAGCTTTCAGGGCGCCAACGTCCTGACTTTC
NA	TRBV27	once	TRBJ2-1	CASSLPRLGSSYNEQFF	TGTGCCAGCAGTTTACCCAGGCTTGGGAGCTCCTACAATGAGCAGTTCTTC
NA	TRBV19	NA	TRBJ2-4	CASSMWTAKNIQYF	TGTGCCAGTAGTATGTGGACAGCCAAAAACATTCAGTACTTC
TRBD2	TRBV7-9	NA	TRBJ2-7	CASSLVTSGRSYEQYF	TGTGCCAGCAGCTTAGTGACTAGCGGGAGGTCCTACGAGCAGTACTTC